This TCR beta chain was sequenced for a study of control samples from healthy donors and cancer patients (dated by TCRdb to about 2020). With regard to this clone: This clone's antigen is unknown. The sample holds no much larger clone one base away, and base qualities are not on file.

The library relied on the immunoSEQ multiplex PCR assay. What TCRdb holds here is the immuneACCESS table cut down to in-frame rearrangements. Part of the clones is not present; checked against another copy, under half of the missing clones reflect an unresolved V gene, and the others are unexplained. Within this sample are around 140,000 clones, with more than 90% of them counted one time only. The ten most abundant clones make up approximately 6% of the sample. As encoded in the germline V gene (reference sequence), CDR1 is GTSNPN while CDR2 is SVGIG. At the junction V is shortened by 4 bases and J by 0 bases, with 6 bases in between. The CDR3 runs 12 residues from the cysteine to the phenylalanine. Only CDR3 DNA is held: 36 bases, read in frame from base 1.

Input material: blood. The V gene is TRBV30 and the J gene is TRBJ1-1; the D gene is not confidently resolved. This clonotype was obtained from a man younger than 35 in good health. Here the CDR3 is given as CAWNSMNTEAFF. The DNA sequence is TGTGCCTGGAACAGCATGAACACTGAAGCTTTCTTT. The CDR3 plus the reference TRBV30 and TRBJ1-1 genes for the other parts give the full variable domain: SQTIHQWPATLVQPVGSPLSLECTVEGTSNPNLYWYRQAAGRGLQLLFYSVGIGQISSEVPQNLSASRPQDRQFILSSKKLLLSDSGFYLCAWNSMNTEAFFGQGTRLTVV.